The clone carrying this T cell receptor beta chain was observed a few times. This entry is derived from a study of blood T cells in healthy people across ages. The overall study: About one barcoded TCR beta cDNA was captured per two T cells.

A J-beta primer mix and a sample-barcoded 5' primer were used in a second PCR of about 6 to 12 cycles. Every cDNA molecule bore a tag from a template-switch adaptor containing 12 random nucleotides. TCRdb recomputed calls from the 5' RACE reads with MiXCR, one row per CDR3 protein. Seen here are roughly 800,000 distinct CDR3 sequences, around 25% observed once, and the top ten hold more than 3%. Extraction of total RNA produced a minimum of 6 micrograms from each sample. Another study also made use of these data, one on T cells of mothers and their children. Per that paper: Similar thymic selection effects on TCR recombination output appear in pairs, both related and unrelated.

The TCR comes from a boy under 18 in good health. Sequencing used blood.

DNA of the CDR3: TGTGCCAGCAGAACGGACGGCCAGGGGGGCTACACCTTC. It is translated as CASRTDGQGGYTF. The chain links TRBV2 to TRBJ1-2, with a possible D match to TRBD1 (6 bases). V was clipped by 6 bases and J by 8 bases, with 16 bases between them. CDR3 length: 13 residues. The germline gives CDR1 SNHLY, CDR2 FYNNEI.